The present T cell receptor beta chain was sequenced within a study of CD8 T cells in Susac syndrome. Germline V lookup: CDR1 LGHDT, CDR2 YNNKEL (reference sequence). Deletions cut 1 base from V and 3 bases from J, with 18 bases between. This CDR3 spans 17 amino acids. With random hexamers, reverse transcription was performed on about 0.5 to 1 ug of RNA. The TCR beta CDR3 was amplified by immunoSEQ multiplex PCR across 54 Vbeta, 13 Jbeta. From the immunoSEQ multiplex PCR reads, TCRdb called clonotypes with MiXCR, one entry per CDR3 protein. This sample has 150,000 to 200,000 distinct CDR3 sequences, with roughly 94% found just once.

This clonotype was sampled from a human donor with multiple sclerosis. The J gene is TRBJ1-1, the V gene TRBV3-1, with D unresolved. The source material was CD4+ T cells from PBMCs. This chain's CDR3 is CASSQVGPGLDHTEAFF. The CDR3 DNA is TGTGCCAGCAGCCAAGTTGGCCCAGGTTTGGACCACACTGAAGCTTTCTTT. Supplemented by reference TRBV3-1 and TRBJ1-1, the full variable domain reads DTAVSQTPKYLVTQMGNDKSIKCEQNLGHDTMYWYKQDSKKFLKIMFSYNNKELIINETVPNRFSPKSPDKAHLNLHINSLELGDSAVYFCASSQVGPGLDHTEAFFGQGTRLTVV.